The 14 T cell receptor beta chains below come from one sample, sequenced in a study of cytomegalovirus exposure and HLA in healthy donors. PCR amplification relied on 60 Vbeta primers (plus 13 Jbeta primers). Produced via immunoSEQ multiplex PCR; TCRdb's table is partial and in-frame only. The sample shows around 100,000 clones, 63% of them seen only once. Sample: PBMCs. These receptors were taken from a human donor in good health.

This sequence joins TRBV7-9 and TRBJ2-2; D gene unclear. This CDR3 has 17 amino acids. Trimming cost V 5 bases and J 7 bases, with 23 bases left between them. The germline V gene encodes CDR1 SEHNR and CDR2 FQNEAQ (reference sequence). The CDR3 loop reads CASSVTHVGPMNGELFF. In DNA, the CDR3 is TGTGCCAGCAGCGTGACACACGTGGGTCCCATGAACGGGGAGCTGTTTTTT.

The chain combines TRBV5-4 with TRBJ2-3; 13 nucleotides match TRBD2. J was trimmed by 2 bases and V by 4 bases; bases with no gene match: 4. Germline V gene lookup returns CDR1 SGHNT and CDR2 YYREEE (reference sequence). The CDR3 contains 16 residues. The CDR3 DNA follows: TGTGCCAGCAGCGACGGGACTAGCGGGATCACAGATACGCAGTATTTT. Its translation is CASSDGTSGITDTQYF.

The V and J genes are TRBV7-8 and TRBJ2-5, with no clear D. Trimming removed 5 bases from V and 1 base from J, with 11 bases in between. The CDR3 loop spans 14 amino acids. Germline V gene data show CDR1 as SGHVS and CDR2 as FQNEAQ. The CDR3 bases are TGTGCCAGCAGCGGTAGCCGGCGCCAAGAGACCCAGTACTTC. Its protein product is CASSGSRRQETQYF.

In regard to this clone: A junction boundary mismatches the germline segment, possibly from a read error. V and J are TRBV6-1 and TRBJ1-1; perhaps TRBD1 as D (5 bases). There are 13 residues in the CDR3. CDR1 and CDR2 from the germline V gene are MNHNS and SASEGT. In DNA, the CDR3 is TGTGCCGGCAGTCCCAGGGTGTACACTGAAGCTTTCTTT. It codes for CAGSPRVYTEAFF.

The chain uses TRBV4-1 and TRBJ1-4; 8 nucleotides align to TRBD1. This CDR3 contains 15 residues. V lost 0 bases to trimming and J lost 7 bases; unmatched junction nucleotides: 4. Per the germline V gene, CDR1 is MGHRA and CDR2 is YSYEKL. CDR3 DNA sequence: TGCGCCAGCAGCCAAGAGACAGGGGAAGGTGAAAAACTGTTTTTT. Residues: CASSQETGEGEKLFF.

This rearrangement joins TRBV27 to TRBJ2-3; the match to TRBD1 covers 7 bases. Per the germline V gene, CDR1 is MNHEY and CDR2 is SMNVEV (reference sequence). The CDR3 runs 13 residues. Losses at the gene ends were 8 bases for V and 3 bases for J; bases not matched to a gene: 5. CDR3: CASSRQGTDTQYF. In nucleotides, the CDR3 is TGTGCCAGCTCCCGACAGGGAACAGATACGCAGTATTTT.

The chain couples TRBV5-1 to TRBJ2-3; a possible D gene is TRBD1 (6 bases). Germline V lookup: CDR1 SGHRS, CDR2 YFSETQ. V lost 1 base to trimming and J lost 5 bases, with 8 bases between them. The CDR3 spans 13 residues. CDR3 in amino acids: CASSLTGIDTQYF. CDR3 in DNA: TGCGCCAGCAGCTTGACAGGGATAGATACGCAGTATTTT. Full variable domain (missing parts from reference TRBV5-1 and TRBJ2-3): KAGVTQTPRYLIKTRGQQVTLSCSPISGHRSVSWYQQTPGQGLQFLFEYFSETQRNKGNFPGRFSGRQFSNSRSEMNVSTLELGDSALYLCASSLTGIDTQYFGPGTRLTVL.

The rearrangement joins TRBV11-2 to TRBJ1-1; weak D call: TRBD1 (5 bases). V was cut by 7 bases and J by 5 bases, with 17 bases left in between. Germline CDR1 is SGHAT and CDR2 is FQNNGV. The CDR3 contains 14 residues. CDR3 DNA sequence: TGTGCCAGCACCAAATTGACAGCTCGGACTGAAGCTTTCTTT. It yields the protein CASTKLTARTEAFF.

This clone came up a few times. The genes are TRBV2 and TRBJ2-7; TRBD2 matches 11 bases. The V segment lost 4 bases and the J segment 4 bases; nucleotides outside the gene matches: 9. CDR3 length: 16 residues. Germline loops: CDR1 SNHLY, CDR2 FYNNEI. The CDR3 region is CASSGGSGRAGYEQYF. The CDR3, as DNA: TGTGCCAGCAGTGGTGGTAGCGGGAGGGCCGGTTACGAGCAGTACTTC.

This sequence joins TRBV7-3 and TRBJ2-1; D is unresolved. The V gene lost 3 bases and the J gene lost 5 bases, with 8 bases spanning the gap. The CDR3 covers 13 residues. Per the germline V gene, CDR1 is SGHTA and CDR2 is FQGTGA. CDR3 sequence reads: CASSFNSHNEQFF. CDR3 DNA sequence: TGTGCCAGCAGCTTTAATTCCCACAATGAGCAGTTCTTC. The complete variable domain, with remaining parts taken from reference TRBV7-3 and TRBJ2-1, reads GAGVSQTPSNKVTEKGKYVELRCDPISGHTALYWYRQSLGQGPEFLIYFQGTGAADDSGLPNDRFFAVRPEGSVSTLKIQRTERGDSAVYLCASSFNSHNEQFFGPGTRLTVL.

The V and J genes are TRBV5-8 and TRBJ2-7, with D possibly matching TRBD1 (6 bases). The CDR3 sequence is 13 residues long. Deletions cut 3 bases from V and 3 bases from J, with 10 bases between. CDR1 is SGHTS, CDR2 YDEGEE, per germline. The CDR3 DNA is TGTGCCAGCAGCTCCTGGACAGTCTACGAGCAGTACTTC. Its protein product is CASSSWTVYEQYF.

J is TRBJ1-3 and V is TRBV11-2; TRBD1 agrees at 7 bases. The CDR3 consists of 17 residues. Trimming took 4 bases from V and 5 from J; bases not matched to a gene: 14. The V gene's germline CDR1 is SGHAT and CDR2 FQNNGV. The CDR3 is CASSSSGPGQQRNTIYF. The CDR3 nucleotides read TGTGCCAGCAGCTCGAGCGGACCGGGACAGCAAAGAAACACCATATATTTT.

The rearrangement joins TRBV29-1 to TRBJ1-1, with D tentatively TRBD1 (5 bases). Germline V lookup: CDR1 SQVTM, CDR2 ANQGSEA. The CDR3 contains 12 residues. The V end lost 5 bases, the J end lost 2 bases, and 9 bases lay between the germline ends. The CDR3 spells CSVKGRNTEAFF. In DNA form, the CDR3 reads TGCAGCGTTAAGGGGCGAAACACTGAAGCTTTCTTT.

The rearrangement links TRBV14 to TRBJ1-1; unclear D gene. The CDR3 is 14 residues long. Germline V CDR1 and CDR2: SGHDN, FVKESK. V lost 3 bases to trimming and J lost 0 bases, with 8 bases between them. CDR3: CASSHPGMNTEAFF. The DNA for the CDR3 is TGTGCCAGCAGCCATCCCGGGATGAACACTGAAGCTTTCTTT. Based on the CDR3 plus reference TRBV14 and TRBJ1-1, the full variable domain is EAGVTQFPSHSVIEKGQTVTLRCDPISGHDNLYWYRRVMGKEIKFLLHFVKESKQDESGMPNNRFLAERTGGTYSTLKVQPAELEDSGVYFCASSHPGMNTEAFFGQGTRLTVV.